Listed below are T cell receptor beta chains from one sample, sequenced in a study of response to subunit inactivated influenza vaccine. One entry per CDR3 protein results from TCRdb running MiXCR on the RT-PCR reads. The sample carries more than 450,000 distinct CDR3 sequences, 12% recorded once. The sequences come from PBMCs from blood, collected on the day of vaccination. Receptor source: a man between 45 and 60 years old who received an inactivated influenza vaccine. Each CDR3 is given with its conserved first and last residue. Fields, in order: CDR3 length, V gene, J gene, clone size, CDR3 protein. Only part of the rows carry a size: once, few, many, or a class if the clone is expanded.

>11|TRBV6-5|TRBJ2-1|few
CASSRGGEKFF
>19|TRBV12-3/TRBV12-4|TRBJ2-6|-
CASSPYVGQALLGGNVLTF
>14|TRBV12-3/TRBV12-4|TRBJ2-3|few
CASSGGGSTDTQYF
>15|TRBV9|TRBJ2-5|-
CASSVTSGRIETQYF
>16|TRBV6-2/TRBV6-3|TRBJ1-5|many
CASSYSTTGRHQPQHF
>13|TRBV4-3|TRBJ1-4|-
CASSKGTAEKLFF
>16|TRBV20-1|TRBJ2-4|many
CSARDRMGIAKNIQYF
>13|TRBV5-5|TRBJ2-7|many
CASRPVSSYEQYF
>14|TRBV12-3/TRBV12-4|TRBJ2-7|few
CASSLALTSGEQYF
>14|TRBV29-1|TRBJ2-7|few
CSVLGQGRNYEQYF
>19|TRBV11-1|TRBJ1-2|many
CASSLPGDGTGGFLHGYTF
>18|TRBV20-1|TRBJ2-2|-
CSARDLTSGSGYTGELFF
>14|TRBV27|TRBJ2-7|few
CASSLVGPTYEQYF
>14|TRBV15|TRBJ2-1|-
CATSSAYRLDEQFF
>15|TRBV7-2|TRBJ1-1|-
CASSSGGAMNTEAFF
>15|TRBV9|TRBJ2-1|few
CASSVDLGAYNEQFF
>16|TRBV7-9|TRBJ1-1|few
CASSGDSPGGYTEAFF
>18|TRBV18|TRBJ2-1|-
CASSYSGLLAGGMNEQFF
>14|TRBV20-1|TRBJ1-2|few
CSAVPGQGAYGYTF
>15|TRBV7-2|TRBJ2-7|few
CASSLAAGAFYEQYF
>13|TRBV6-6|TRBJ1-1|few
CATSLGRNTEAFF
>14|TRBV6-2/TRBV6-3|TRBJ2-2|few
CAIQRDVGTGELFF
>14|TRBV9|TRBJ1-2|many
CASSADRGSYGYTF
>17|TRBV9|TRBJ2-6|-
CASSTGLFLSGANVLTF
>11|TRBV6-6|TRBJ2-3|many
CASSTGDTQYF
>16|TRBV7-9|TRBJ2-3|many
CASSSGTSGHTDTQYF